The rows below give T cell receptor beta chains drawn from one sample of a study of shared clonotypes between healthy human individuals. Assay: immunoSEQ multiplex PCR; the TCRdb copy retains only in-frame clones and omits some. Among about 600,000 clones listed, approximately 97% were seen once. Source material: naive CD4+ T cells sorted from blood. The origin of the receptors is a woman younger than 45 in good health. Both conserved end residues are part of each CDR3. D genes are given only for firm matches. Size tells how often a clone was seen (once, few, many) or the class of an expanded clone, and some rows leave it out.

cdr3_length j_call clone_size d_call v_call cdr3_aa cdr3_nt
13 TRBJ1-4 - TRBD1 TRBV7-9 CASSLQGNEKLFF TGTGCCAGCAGCCTACAGGGGAACGAAAAACTGTTTTTT
14 TRBJ1-1 once - TRBV19 CASSIPTGTAEAFF TGTGCCAGTAGTATTCCTACAGGGACGGCTGAAGCTTTCTTT
16 TRBJ2-6 - - TRBV19 CASSPERFPGANVLTF TGTGCCAGTAGTCCTGAGAGATTCCCTGGGGCCAACGTCCTGACTTTC
16 TRBJ1-6 - TRBD1 TRBV27 CASSTRWQGDNSPLHF TGTGCCAGCAGTACCCGCTGGCAGGGGGATAATTCACCCCTCCACTTT
15 TRBJ2-1 - - TRBV5-4 CASSLLATSYNEQFF TGTGCCAGCAGCTTGCTAGCGACATCCTACAATGAGCAGTTCTTC
15 TRBJ2-7 - - TRBV5-1 CASSLFSHGPYEQYF TGCGCCAGCAGCTTGTTTAGCCATGGGCCATACGAGCAGTACTTC
13 TRBJ2-7 once TRBD2 TRBV10-3 CAIRFAGGGEQYF TGTGCCATCAGGTTCGCGGGAGGAGGCGAGCAGTACTTC
13 TRBJ1-1 - - TRBV25-1 CASGSGGRTEAFF TGTGCCAGCGGTTCCGGGGGCCGCACTGAAGCTTTCTTT
11 TRBJ2-4 few - TRBV11-2 CASSLDRIQYF TGTGCCAGCAGCTTAGATCGCATTCAGTACTTC
13 TRBJ1-1 - - TRBV11-2 CASSSKGNTEAFF TGTGCCAGCAGCTCAAAAGGGAACACTGAAGCTTTCTTT
16 TRBJ2-1 - - TRBV29-1 CSVVVDYSSSYNEQFF TGCAGCGTTGTAGTAGACTACTCGAGCTCCTACAATGAGCAGTTCTTC
15 TRBJ1-1 - TRBD1 TRBV12-5 CASGVTTGAFTEAFF TGTGCTAGTGGTGTTACGACAGGGGCTTTCACTGAAGCTTTCTTT
13 TRBJ1-2 - - TRBV28 CASHWGGGYGYTF TGTGCCAGCCACTGGGGAGGGGGCTATGGCTACACCTTC
14 TRBJ2-1 - TRBD2 TRBV27 CASQPGGSYNEQFF TGTGCCAGCCAGCCGGGGGGGTCCTACAATGAGCAGTTCTTC
11 TRBJ2-7 - - TRBV7-8 CASSSAYEQYF TGTGCCAGCAGCTCTGCCTACGAGCAGTACTTC
14 TRBJ2-1 - TRBD2 TRBV19 CASSIEWTSGEQFF TGTGCCAGTAGTATAGAATGGACTAGCGGAGAGCAGTTCTTC
16 TRBJ2-1 - TRBD2 TRBV28 CASSLIGRESYNEQFF TGTGCCAGCAGTTTAATCGGGCGGGAGTCCTACAATGAGCAGTTCTTC
16 TRBJ2-1 - TRBD2 TRBV4-1 CASSPWGLAGYNEQFF TGCGCCAGCAGCCCCTGGGGACTAGCGGGGTACAATGAGCAGTTCTTC
15 TRBJ1-1 - - TRBV7-9 CASSGRQSMNTEAFF TGTGCCAGCAGCGGACGACAGAGCATGAACACTGAAGCTTTCTTT
14 TRBJ1-2 - TRBD1 TRBV28 CAARGTGRLYGYTF TGTGCAGCGAGAGGGACAGGGCGTCTCTATGGCTACACTTTC
12 TRBJ1-6 - - TRBV28 CASSLQGAPLHF TGTGCCAGCAGTTTACAGGGAGCACCCCTCCACTTT
17 TRBJ2-3 - TRBD2 TRBV2 CASSGTSGRAGTDTQYF TGTGCCAGCAGTGGGACTAGCGGGAGGGCCGGCACAGATACGCAGTATTTT
17 TRBJ2-5 - TRBD2 TRBV4-1 CASSQESGRALWETQYF TGCGCCAGCAGCCAAGAAAGCGGGAGGGCCCTCTGGGAGACCCAGTACTTC
12 TRBJ2-5 - - TRBV30 CAWSKGFETQYF TGTGCCTGGAGTAAGGGTTTCGAGACCCAGTACTTC
18 TRBJ2-4 - TRBD1 TRBV7-9 CASSPAPGTGWAKNIQYF TGTGCCAGCAGCCCAGCCCCCGGGACAGGGTGGGCCAAAAACATTCAGTACTTC
15 TRBJ2-3 - TRBD2 TRBV30 CAWSKGGRAIDTQYF TGTGCCTGGAGTAAAGGCGGGAGGGCCATAGATACGCAGTATTTT
15 TRBJ1-6 - - TRBV10-1 CASSEFHSNNSPLHF TGCGCCAGCAGTGAATTTCACAGCAATAATTCACCCCTCCACTTT
13 TRBJ2-3 - - TRBV18 CASSPSSTDTQYF TGTGCCAGCTCACCATCTAGCACAGATACGCAGTATTTT
15 TRBJ1-1 - - TRBV2 CASKEGSGKGTEAFF TGTGCCAGCAAAGAAGGGTCGGGTAAGGGCACTGAAGCTTTCTTT
14 TRBJ2-3 once - TRBV19 CASSDSSSTDTQYF TGTGCCAGTAGCGACAGCTCTAGCACAGATACGCAGTATTTT
14 TRBJ1-4 - - TRBV5-1 CASSLGATNEKLFF TGCGCCAGCAGCTTGGGAGCAACTAATGAAAAACTGTTTTTT
12 TRBJ2-3 - - TRBV29-1 CSVAKREDTQYF TGCAGCGTCGCTAAAAGGGAAGATACGCAGTATTTT
16 TRBJ2-2 - TRBD2 TRBV5-8 CASSLGLAGDTGELFF TGTGCCAGCAGCCTAGGACTAGCGGGAGATACCGGGGAGCTGTTTTTT
16 TRBJ2-2 - TRBD1 TRBV2 CASSEGTGGNTGELFF TGTGCCAGCAGTGAAGGGACAGGGGGAAACACCGGGGAGCTGTTTTTT
14 TRBJ1-4 - TRBD1 TRBV5-1 CASSLAGGNEKLFF TGCGCCAGCAGCTTGGCAGGGGGTAATGAAAAACTGTTTTTT
15 TRBJ2-7 - TRBD1 TRBV19 CASREGDRGHYEQYF TGTGCCAGTAGGGAAGGGGACAGAGGGCACTACGAGCAGTACTTC
14 TRBJ1-2 once - TRBV2 CASSDSPGIGGYTF TGTGCCAGCAGTGATAGTCCGGGCATTGGGGGCTACACCTTC
16 TRBJ2-1 - - TRBV15 CATSRDVAASDNEQFF TGTGCCACCAGCAGAGATGTTGCAGCCTCCGACAATGAGCAGTTCTTC
15 TRBJ1-2 few - TRBV5-1 CASSPDTRGSYGYTF TGCGCCAGCAGCCCGGACACCCGCGGGAGCTATGGCTACACCTTC
17 TRBJ2-1 - TRBD2 TRBV7-3 CASSPGRTSKRDNEQFF TGTGCCAGCAGCCCCGGACGGACTAGCAAGAGGGACAATGAGCAGTTCTTC
15 TRBJ2-1 - - TRBV5-6 CASSVGFPLRNEQFF TGTGCCAGCAGCGTCGGGTTCCCGCTCCGGAATGAGCAGTTCTTC
17 TRBJ1-2 - TRBD1 TRBV10-3 CAISDRGGPEKFYGYTF TGTGCCATCAGCGACAGGGGAGGTCCTGAAAAGTTCTATGGCTACACCTTC
16 TRBJ2-7 - - TRBV4-1 CASSQPLARSSYEQYF TGCGCCAGCAGCCAACCCCTAGCGAGGAGCTCCTACGAGCAGTACTTC
12 TRBJ1-2 - - TRBV2 CASSATDYGYTF TGTGCCAGCAGTGCGACAGACTATGGCTACACCTTC
14 TRBJ2-5 - - TRBV6-5 CASSFQTPAQTQYF TGTGCCAGCAGTTTCCAGACTCCCGCCCAGACCCAGTACTTC
15 TRBJ1-5 once TRBD1 TRBV19 CASSLDRGLNQPQHF TGTGCCAGTAGTCTAGACAGGGGGCTGAATCAGCCCCAGCATTTT
14 TRBJ2-1 - - TRBV19 CASSKSYRVGEQFF TGTGCCAGTAGTAAATCATACAGGGTGGGTGAGCAGTTCTTC
14 TRBJ2-3 - TRBD1 TRBV6-1 CASRATHARTGKYF TGTGCCAGCAGGGCAACCCACGCCCGGACAGGGAAGTATTTT
16 TRBJ1-5 - - TRBV28 CASIGGAPFSNQPQHF TGTGCCAGCATCGGAGGGGCCCCATTTAGCAATCAGCCCCAGCATTTT
13 TRBJ1-4 - - TRBV28 CASSLSGREKLFF TGTGCCAGCAGTTTGTCAGGGAGAGAAAAACTGTTTTTT
13 TRBJ1-1 - - TRBV2 CASNRDTATEAFF TGTGCCAGTAACAGGGACACTGCCACTGAAGCTTTCTTT
11 TRBJ2-1 - - TRBV20-1 CSCAPYNEQFF TGCAGTTGTGCACCCTACAATGAGCAGTTCTTC
16 TRBJ2-1 - TRBD2 TRBV5-1 CASSPPSGSTHNEQFF TGCGCCAGCAGCCCCCCTAGCGGGAGTACCCACAATGAGCAGTTCTTC
13 TRBJ1-1 - - TRBV2 CASSRGGRGIAFF TGTGCCAGCAGTAGGGGGGGCAGGGGAATCGCTTTCTTT
15 TRBJ2-7 - TRBD1 TRBV9 CASSAHGTGDYEQYF TGTGCCAGCAGCGCCCACGGGACAGGGGACTACGAGCAGTACTTC
14 TRBJ2-2 - TRBD1 TRBV25-1 CASTDRGNAGELFF TGTGCCAGCACCGACAGGGGGAACGCCGGGGAGCTGTTTTTT
12 TRBJ2-5 - - TRBV27 CASSSVQETQYF TGTGCCAGCAGTTCCGTCCAAGAGACCCAGTACTTC